The entry that follows covers one T cell receptor (beta chain) sequence. The antigen is unknown. The CDR3 is cut off 3 residues early in the read; its end comes from the germline J gene. The sample comes from a study of T cells in women clearing cervical HPV infection. The repertoire was sequenced with immunoSEQ multiplex PCR; TCRdb's copy has only in-frame clones and lacks some. The sample data list more than 25,000 clones. In germline, CDR1 is MNHEY, CDR2 SVGEGT. The CDR3 loop spans 14 amino acids. Whole-study results and caveats: TRBV6-7 abundance was lower in cases than controls (around 0.11% versus 0.15%).

The rearrangement uses TRBV6-2 or TRBV6-3 and TRBJ2-3, with D maybe TRBD1 (7 bases). The sequencing input was blood buffy coat. The TCR was taken from a woman between 18 and 70 years old with a cervical HPV16 infection that either progressed to CIN3+ or cleared (not recorded which). The CDR3 sequence: CASSYQGGNQPQYF. CDR3 bases read: TGTGCCAGCAGTTATCAGGGGGGCAATCAGCCG.